This note documents a single T cell receptor beta chain sequence. Its antigen is unidentified. As the CDR3 is not closed by the conserved phenylalanine or tryptophan, this likely results from a read error. The data stem from a study of tumor-infiltrating lymphocytes in primary liver carcinoma. Starting from 500 ng of total RNA, TCR beta cDNA was produced with a primer in the constant region. Modified slightly, ARM-PCR produced TCR beta libraries over three nested multiplex PCR rounds. PCR rounds one and two used TRBV1-TRBV30 forward primers with a C-beta reverse primer for roughly 10 cycles each. TCRdb ran MiXCR on the multiplex PCR reads and lists one entry per CDR3 protein. The table lists nearly 50,000 distinct CDR3 sequences, 60% to 75% of them singletons. Germline V CDR1 and CDR2: MNHNS, SASEGT. The CDR3 totals 15 residues. Study conclusions and caveats: Compared with blood, tumor repertoires held significantly more in their top 250 clones.

RNA and DNA were co-extracted from 20-30 mg of unsorted bulk tissue. The chain carries TRBV6-1 and TRBJ1-5; unclear D gene. The receptor was isolated from a man in his forties with primary liver carcinoma and hepatitis B virus infection. Sequencing input: liver tumor tissue from sampling region 3. Regarding subset: tumor region T3, left-lateral pole. The CDR3 bases are TGTGCCATCAGTGAACTGGGTCTTAGCAATCAGCCCCAGCATTTA. Its protein is CAISELGLSNQPQHL.